This T cell receptor (beta chain) was sequenced in a study of blood T cell repertoires in COVID-19. Overall study context: In each case, the material was cDNA or gDNA derived from T cells, B-cell-depleted T cells, or PBMCs.

Profiling relied on immunoSEQ multiplex PCR, and the TCRdb table lists in-frame clones only, not all of them. This table has tens of thousands of clones, 85% to 90% appearing once. V lost 1 base and J lost 5; bases outside the gene matches: 13. Germline V gene lookup returns CDR1 MGHRA and CDR2 YSYEKL. The CDR3 has 18 amino acids. This clone has only a few counts. Material: peripheral blood. This chain uses TRBV4-1 with TRBJ2-7; 11 bases are a match to TRBD1. The sequence was obtained from a woman in her 50s with active COVID-19. The chain's CDR3 is CASSQGYPDRGRVNEQYF. The CDR3 bases are TGCGCCAGCAGCCAAGGGTATCCGGACAGGGGGCGCGTCAACGAGCAGTACTTC.